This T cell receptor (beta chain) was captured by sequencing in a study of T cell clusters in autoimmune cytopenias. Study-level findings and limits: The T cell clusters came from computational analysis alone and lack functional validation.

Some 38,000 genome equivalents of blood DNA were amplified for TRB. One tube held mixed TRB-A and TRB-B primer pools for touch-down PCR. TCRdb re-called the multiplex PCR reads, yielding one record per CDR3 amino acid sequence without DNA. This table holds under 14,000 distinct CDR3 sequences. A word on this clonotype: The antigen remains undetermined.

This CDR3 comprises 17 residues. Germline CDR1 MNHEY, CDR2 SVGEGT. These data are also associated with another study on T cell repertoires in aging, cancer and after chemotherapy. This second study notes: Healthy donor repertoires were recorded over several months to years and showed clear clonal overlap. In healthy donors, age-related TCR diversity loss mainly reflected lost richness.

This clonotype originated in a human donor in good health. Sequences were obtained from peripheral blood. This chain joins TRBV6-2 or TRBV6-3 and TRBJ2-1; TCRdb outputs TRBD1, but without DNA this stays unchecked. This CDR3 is CASSYVRGLTIYNEQFF.